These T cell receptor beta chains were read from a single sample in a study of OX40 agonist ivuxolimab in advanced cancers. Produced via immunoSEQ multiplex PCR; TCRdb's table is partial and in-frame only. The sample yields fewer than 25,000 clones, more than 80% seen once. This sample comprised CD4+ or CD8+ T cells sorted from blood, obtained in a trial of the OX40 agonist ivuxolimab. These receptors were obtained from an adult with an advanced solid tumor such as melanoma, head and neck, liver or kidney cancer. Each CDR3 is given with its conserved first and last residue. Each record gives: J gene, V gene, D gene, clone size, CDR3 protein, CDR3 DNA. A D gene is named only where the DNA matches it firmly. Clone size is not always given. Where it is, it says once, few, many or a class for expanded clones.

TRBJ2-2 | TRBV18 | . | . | CASSTTGGANTGELFF | TGTGCCAGCTCAACTACGGGCGGGGCGAACACCGGGGAGCTGTTTTTT
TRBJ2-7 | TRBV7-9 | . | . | CASSLSLSYEQYF | TGTGCCAGCAGCTTGAGCCTCTCCTACGAGCAGTACTTC
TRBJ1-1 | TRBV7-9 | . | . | CASSLAHGPVITEAFF | TGTGCCAGCAGCTTAGCGCACGGACCGGTGATCACTGAAGCTTTCTTT
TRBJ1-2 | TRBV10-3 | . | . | CAIRGASMRTNYGYTF | TGTGCCATCAGGGGGGCTTCAATGCGTACTAACTATGGCTACACCTTC
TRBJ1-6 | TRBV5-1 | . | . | CASSLDSRDSPLHF | TGCGCCAGCAGCTTGGATTCCAGGGACTCACCCCTCCACTTT
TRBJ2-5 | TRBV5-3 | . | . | CASSLFGETQYF | TGTGCCAGCAGCTTGTTTGGGGAGACCCAGTACTTC
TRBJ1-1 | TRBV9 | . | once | CASSVGLDRAANTEAFF | TGTGCCAGCAGCGTAGGGTTGGATAGGGCCGCTAACACTGAAGCTTTCTTT
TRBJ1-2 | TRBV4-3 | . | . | CASSQDEKGVYGYTF | TGCGCCAGCAGCCAAGATGAAAAAGGCGTCTATGGCTACACCTTC
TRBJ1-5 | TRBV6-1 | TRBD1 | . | CASRISDRAPLPQHF | TGTGCCAGCAGAATCTCAGACAGGGCCCCCTTGCCCCAGCATTTT
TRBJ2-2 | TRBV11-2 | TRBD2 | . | CASSFTSGMNTGELFF | TGTGCCAGCAGCTTCACTAGCGGGATGAACACCGGGGAGCTGTTTTTT
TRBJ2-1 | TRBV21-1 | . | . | CASSRDRGVTSGRTNEQFF | TGTGCCAGCAGCCGGGACAGGGGGGTGACTAGCGGGAGGACGAATGAGCAGTTCTTC
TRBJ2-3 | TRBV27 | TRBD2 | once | CASSLTSASTDTQYF | TGTGCCAGCAGTTTAACTAGCGCGAGCACAGATACGCAGTATTTT
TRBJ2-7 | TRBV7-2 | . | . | CASSKQGYEQYF | TGTGCCAGCAGCAAACAGGGATACGAGCAGTACTTC
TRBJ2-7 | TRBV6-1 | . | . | CASTNTGRSYEQYF | TGTGCCAGCACTAACACAGGTCGCTCCTACGAGCAGTACTTC
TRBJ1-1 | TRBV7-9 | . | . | CASSLELGRNTEAFF | TGTGCCAGCAGCCTAGAATTAGGACGGAACACTGAAGCTTTCTTT
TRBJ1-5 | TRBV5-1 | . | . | CASSLGGKQPQHF | TGCGCCAGCAGCCTCGGAGGGAAACAGCCCCAGCATTTT
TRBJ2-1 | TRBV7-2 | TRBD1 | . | CASSRDRGYNEQFF | TGTGCCAGCAGCCGCGACAGGGGCTACAATGAGCAGTTCTTC